The 13 T cell receptor beta chains reported below all come from one sample, sequenced in a study of blood T cell repertoires in COVID-19. TCRdb's copy holds only in-frame clones and misses some; the assay was immunoSEQ multiplex PCR. The sample contains about 170,000 clones, roughly 82% of which appear only once. The sequenced sample consisted of peripheral blood. These receptors all come from a woman aged 65 to 85 with acute or convalescent COVID-19.

The chain has TRBV7-2 and TRBJ2-3; 7 bases match TRBD1. Trimming at V came to 5 bases and at J to 4 bases, leaving 15 bases not matched to a gene. The CDR3 has 17 residues. The germline V gene has CDR1 SGHTA and CDR2 FQGNSA. As DNA, the CDR3 is TGTGCCAGCAGCCCGCATCTGACAGGGTACGGAGCAGATACGCAGTATTTT. It yields the protein CASSPHLTGYGADTQYF. Full variable domain (rest looked up from reference TRBV7-2 and TRBJ2-3): GAGVSQSPSNKVTEKGKDVELRCDPISGHTALYWYRQSLGQGLEFLIYFQGNSAPDKSGLPSDRFSAERTGGSVSTLTIQRTQQEDSAVYLCASSPHLTGYGADTQYFGPGTRLTVL.

This chain joins TRBV2 and TRBJ1-1, with TRBD1 identical over 7 bases. This CDR3 contains 15 residues. The V gene end was trimmed by 8 bases and the J gene end by 2 bases; junction bases not matched to a gene: 11. The germline V gene encodes CDR1 SNHLY and CDR2 FYNNEI. The CDR3 loop is CASPTDREANTEAFF. The CDR3 region has the DNA TGTGCCAGCCCTACCGACAGGGAGGCAAACACTGAAGCTTTCTTT.

V gene TRBV19 combines with J gene TRBJ1-6; 7 bases line up with TRBD1. The germline CDR1 and CDR2 sequences are LNHDA and SQIVND (reference sequence). Trimming removed 3 bases from V and 6 bases from J; junction bases left unmatched: 8. This CDR3 has 16 amino acids. The CDR3 loop is CASSIQQGNGNSPLHF. The CDR3 DNA reads as TGTGCCAGTAGTATCCAACAGGGGAACGGTAATTCACCCCTCCACTTT.

The rearrangement uses TRBV28 and TRBJ1-1; the D gene is possibly TRBD1 (5 bases). V lost 5 bases, J lost 1 base, and 11 bases lay in between. This CDR3 has 14 amino acids. Germline V gene sequence: CDR1 MDHEN, CDR2 SYDVKM. Written as DNA, the CDR3 is TGTGCCAGCAGTCCACCCGACAGGAACACTGAAGCTTTCTTT. It specifies CASSPPDRNTEAFF.

This clone was detected only once. The genes are TRBV6-5 and TRBJ1-6; D possibly corresponds to TRBD1 (5 bases). V was trimmed by 0 bases and J by 10 bases, leaving 13 bases between them. The CDR3 contains 15 residues. Germline V gene sequence: CDR1 MNHEY, CDR2 SVGAGI. CDR3 sequence (DNA): TGTGCCAGCAGTTACTCTTCAGCAGGGCACTCACCCCTCCACTTT. It yields the protein CASSYSSAGHSPLHF.

This rearrangement joins TRBV6-1 to TRBJ1-5; D possibly corresponds to TRBD1 (6 bases). This CDR3 spans 17 amino acids. Trimming left V 3 bases short and J 4 bases short, with 19 bases between. Germline V lookup: CDR1 MNHNS, CDR2 SASEGT. DNA for the CDR3: TGTGCCAGCAGTGATGTCGGGGGGGCAGGGCGGAATCAGCCCCAGCATTTT. Translated: CASSDVGGAGRNQPQHF.

The chain has TRBV5-1 and TRBJ2-5; TRBD2 matches at 8 bases. The germline V gene has CDR1 SGHRS and CDR2 YFSETQ. The trim removed 4 bases at V and 2 bases at J, leaving 7 bases unmatched. This CDR3 has 15 residues. CDR3 in DNA: TGCGCCAGCAGCGGGGAGCTAGCGGGTCAAGAGACCCAGTACTTC. Translating gives CASSGELAGQETQYF.

V usage is TRBV7-9 and J usage is TRBJ2-1; 8 bases map to TRBD2. This CDR3 spans 12 amino acids. Trimming at V came to 5 bases and at J to 15 bases, leaving 9 bases not matched to a gene. Germline CDR1 is SEHNR and CDR2 is FQNEAQ (reference sequence). CDR3 DNA sequence: TGTGCCAGCAGCCCCCAGGCTAGCGGGCGGTTCTTC. The encoded protein is CASSPQASGRFF.

The chain is built from TRBV9 and TRBJ2-5; D might be TRBD2 (6 bases). The CDR3 has 15 amino acids. The V and J ends lost 0 bases and 5 bases respectively, with 14 bases between them. Germline lookup yields CDR1 SGDLS and CDR2 YYNGEE. CDR3 sequence reads: CASSVAAGWGETQYF. CDR3 nucleotides: TGTGCCAGCAGCGTAGCCGCGGGATGGGGGGAGACCCAGTACTTC.

The chain recombines TRBV7-9 with TRBJ1-4, with D perhaps TRBD1 (5 bases). Looked up from germline, CDR1 is SEHNR and CDR2 is FQNEAQ (reference sequence). The CDR3 has 15 residues. V lost 3 bases, J lost 3 bases, and 11 bases lay in between. CDR3 sequence: CASSFQGTANEKLFF. CDR3 sequence (DNA): TGTGCCAGCAGCTTTCAGGGTACCGCTAATGAAAAACTGTTTTTT.

The genes are TRBV6-6 and TRBJ2-1; the D is unclear. The CDR3 covers 13 residues. Germline V gene lookup returns CDR1 MNHNY and CDR2 SVGAGI (reference sequence). V shed 0 bases and J shed 9 bases, with 9 bases lying between them. DNA for the CDR3: TGTGCCAGCAGTTACTCGATGCAGGCTGAGCAGTTCTTC. Amino acid sequence: CASSYSMQAEQFF.

The chain is built from TRBV5-1 and TRBJ2-5; a possible D gene is TRBD2 (5 bases). The V gene lost 0 bases and the J gene lost 5 bases, with 14 bases spanning the gap. Germline V gives CDR1 SGHRS, CDR2 YFSETQ. The CDR3 loop spans 15 amino acids. The CDR3 spells CASSLETPTRETQYF. The CDR3 nucleotides read TGCGCCAGCAGCTTGGAAACCCCTACTAGGGAGACCCAGTACTTC.

The chain joins TRBV7-2 to TRBJ2-2; D is possibly TRBD2 (5 bases). This CDR3 has 14 residues. Trimming cost V 4 bases and J 1 base, with 7 bases left between them. Germline V CDR1 and CDR2: SGHTA, FQGNSA. CDR3 nucleotide sequence: TGTGCCAGCAGCTCCAGCGGGAACACCGGGGAGCTGTTTTTT. As protein: CASSSSGNTGELFF.